These 18 T cell receptor beta chains came from one sample sequenced in a study of shared clonotypes between healthy human individuals. Sequencing used immunoSEQ multiplex PCR; TCRdb keeps in-frame clones, though not all of them. The repertoire holds 950,000 to 1,300,000 clones, with 65% to 75% as singletons. Sequencing was performed on memory CD4+ T cells sorted from blood. Subset meaning: CD45RA-negative fraction. Every receptor here comes from a man in his late teens or twenties in good health.

This clone showed up just a few times. This rearrangement joins TRBV2 to TRBJ2-1; D not certain. Deletions cut 2 bases from V and 8 bases from J, with 4 bases between. This CDR3 is 11 amino acids long. The V gene's germline CDR1 is SNHLY and CDR2 FYNNEI. The CDR3 loop reads CASSEIDEQFF. In DNA form, the CDR3 reads TGTGCCAGCAGTGAAATCGATGAGCAGTTCTTC.

The chain employs TRBV28 and TRBJ2-2; maybe TRBD1 (6 bases). There are 14 residues in the CDR3. Germline V gene lookup returns CDR1 MDHEN and CDR2 SYDVKM. Trimming pared 7 bases from V and 5 bases from J, leaving 14 bases between. The CDR3 region has the DNA TGTGCCAGCAAAGTAATTCAGGGGACCGGGGAGCTGTTTTTT. This translates into CASKVIQGTGELFF.

V gene TRBV29-1 combines with J gene TRBJ1-1, with 7 bases matching TRBD1. CDR1 SQVTM and CDR2 ANQGSEA come from the germline V gene. This CDR3 spans 14 amino acids. V shed 6 bases, J shed 0 bases, and the junction held 7 bases outside the gene matches. CDR3 coding DNA: TGCAGCGTAGTCCGACAGGGTATGAACACTGAAGCTTTCTTT. It specifies CSVVRQGMNTEAFF.

On this clone: In the same sample, other DNA sequences code for this CDR3. The gene calls are TRBV5-1 and TRBJ1-1, with D possibly matching TRBD1 (5 bases). The length of the CDR3 is 14 residues. From germline, CDR1 is SGHRS and CDR2 YFSETQ. The ends were cut back, 4 bases at V and 0 bases at J, with 10 bases in the middle. CDR3 bases: TGCGCCAGCAGCGCCGGGACTTTGAACACTGAAGCTTTCTTT. Translating it yields CASSAGTLNTEAFF.

Ten or more counts support this clone. This chain connects TRBV10-1 to TRBJ2-2; D ambiguous. The V end was cut by 0 bases, the J end by 4 bases, with 6 bases between. The CDR3 loop spans 14 amino acids. From germline, CDR1 is WNHNN and CDR2 SYGVQD (reference sequence). CDR3: CASSESYVTGELFF. Here the CDR3 DNA reads TGCGCCAGCAGTGAGTCATACGTCACCGGGGAGCTGTTTTTT.

Comment on this clone: Possible read error: a much larger clone is one base away. V gene TRBV10-3 combines with J gene TRBJ1-2; 8 nucleotides match TRBD1. The V segment lost 4 bases and the J segment 4 bases; nucleotides outside the gene matches: 5. The CDR3 is 14 amino acids. Germline CDR1 ENHRY, CDR2 SYGVKD. This CDR3 reads CAISGSTGGYGYTF. CDR3 coding DNA: TGTGCCATCAGTGGGAGCACAGGGGGCTATGGCTACACCTTC.

The chain combines TRBV5-1 with TRBJ2-1, with a tentative D call TRBD2 (6 bases). V lost 4 bases and J 8 bases, leaving 19 bases between the germline ends. Germline-derived CDR1 and CDR2 are SGHRS and YFSETQ. The CDR3 loop spans 15 amino acids. The CDR3, as DNA: TGCGCCAGCAGCGTGGCTCCGGCGGGGAGAGATGAGCAGTTCTTC. It yields the protein CASSVAPAGRDEQFF.

The chain recombines TRBV4-1 with TRBJ2-2; 9 bases line up with TRBD2. CDR1 and CDR2 (germline): MGHRA, YSYEKL. CDR3 length equals 18 residues. Germline trimming cut 4 bases from V and 0 bases from J; bases unmatched to any gene: 9. CDR3: CASSLEAAGGTNTGELFF. The CDR3, as DNA: TGCGCCAGCAGCCTAGAGGCAGCGGGGGGAACGAACACCGGGGAGCTGTTTTTT.

This clone occurred once. This chain links TRBV19 with TRBJ2-7; D might be TRBD1 (6 bases). Trimming cost V 4 bases and J 1 base, with 14 bases left between them. There are 15 residues in the CDR3. Germline CDR1 and CDR2: LNHDA and SQIVND (reference sequence). CDR3 sequence (DNA): TGTGCCAGTAGTAACCCGAACAGGGATTCCTACGAGCAGTACTTC. It yields the protein CASSNPNRDSYEQYF.

The chain recombines TRBV5-6 with TRBJ1-1; possible D gene TRBD1, 6 bases. The germline V and J ends were trimmed by 4 bases and 1 base, with 11 bases remaining between them. This CDR3 region has 14 residues. Looked up from germline, CDR1 is SGHDT and CDR2 is YYEEEE. The CDR3 here is CASSHRVSNTEAFF. For the CDR3, the DNA is TGTGCCAGCAGCCACAGGGTTTCGAACACTGAAGCTTTCTTT.

The V gene is TRBV11-2, the J gene TRBJ1-1, with a possible D match to TRBD1 (5 bases). The CDR3 has 15 amino acids. Germline V gene data show CDR1 as SGHAT and CDR2 as FQNNGV. V was cut by 0 bases and J by 5 bases, with 13 bases left in between. For the CDR3, the DNA is TGTGCCAGCAGCTTAGAAATCGGGGCCCGAACTGAAGCTTTCTTT. Translating gives CASSLEIGARTEAFF.

Worth noting for this clone: A much larger clone differs by one base, so this may be a read error. The same CDR3 also results from other DNA sequences found in this sample. The rearrangement joins TRBV7-2 to TRBJ2-7; 10 bases are shared with TRBD1. The ends lost 5 bases at V and 2 bases at J; junction bases unmatched: 3. The CDR3 is made up of 14 amino acids. Germline CDR1 SGHTA, CDR2 FQGNSA. CDR3 in DNA: TGTGCCAGCAGCCGGGACAGGGGCCCCTACGAGCAGTACTTC. Its translation: CASSRDRGPYEQYF.

The rearrangement joins TRBV29-1 to TRBJ1-4; no clear D. Germline V gene sequence: CDR1 SQVTM, CDR2 ANQGSEA. Trimming pared 4 bases from V and 8 bases from J, leaving 14 bases between. This CDR3 spans 13 amino acids. The CDR3, as DNA: TGCAGCGTTGCAGGCCCTGATAACGAAAAACTGTTTTTT. This encodes CSVAGPDNEKLFF. Full variable domain (rest looked up from reference TRBV29-1 and TRBJ1-4): SAVISQKPSRDICQRGTSLTIQCQVDSQVTMMFWYRQQPGQSLTLIATANQGSEATYESGFVIDKFPISRPNLTFSTLTVSNMSPEDSSIYLCSVAGPDNEKLFFGSGTQLSVL.

This chain joins TRBV27 and TRBJ1-1; possibly TRBD1 for D (5 bases). CDR1 MNHEY and CDR2 SMNVEV come from the germline V gene (reference sequence). The CDR3 is made up of 13 amino acids. V lost 6 bases and J lost 4, with 12 bases in between. CDR3 DNA: TGTGCCAGCAGGCGGGGCATGGGCACTGAAGCTTTCTTT. Protein product: CASRRGMGTEAFF.

This rearrangement joins TRBV4-1 to TRBJ2-7; D might be TRBD1 or TRBD2, each matching 6 bases. CDR3 size: 15 residues. The germline CDR1 and CDR2 sequences are MGHRA and YSYEKL. Trimming cost V 3 bases and J 2 bases, with 14 bases left between them. CDR3 nucleotide sequence: TGCGCCAGCAGCCATAGGAGGGGGGACCCCTACGAGCAGTACTTC. It encodes CASSHRRGDPYEQYF.

The V call is TRBV7-3, the J call TRBJ2-3; D call uncertain. V lost 4 bases, J lost 4 bases, and 12 bases lay in between. Germline V lookup: CDR1 SGHTA, CDR2 FQGTGA. The CDR3 length is 14 residues. The CDR3 spells CASSSVTTADTQYF. In DNA form, the CDR3 reads TGTGCCAGCAGCTCGGTGACCACCGCAGATACGCAGTATTTT.

The rearrangement links TRBV19 to TRBJ1-1; 7 bases fit TRBD1. J was trimmed by 11 bases and V by 5 bases; bases with no gene match: 11. The germline V gene has CDR1 LNHDA and CDR2 SQIVND (reference sequence). This CDR3 spans 13 amino acids. Here the CDR3 DNA reads TGTGCCAGTAGTCCTCGACAGGAACAGGGGGCTTTCTTT. Translation: CASSPRQEQGAFF.

This sequence joins TRBV4-3 and TRBJ2-1; the match to TRBD2 covers 14 bases. This CDR3 has 17 residues. In germline, CDR1 is LGHNA, CDR2 YSLEER. With 2 bases clipped from V and 3 bases from J, the junction kept 3 bases outside the gene matches. The CDR3 loop reads CASSQRLAGGNYNEQFF. The CDR3 DNA sequence: TGCGCCAGCAGCCAAAGACTAGCGGGAGGGAACTACAATGAGCAGTTCTTC.